The clone carrying this TCR beta chain was picked up one time. Antigen specificity is unknown. TCRdb itself ran the PCR reads through MiXCR, one entry per CDR3 protein. This table has tens of thousands of distinct CDR3 sequences, approximately 48% appearing once. As to time point: late sampling 161 to 241 days after vaccination in a few convalescent patients. This specimen belongs to a study of vaccination and CD4 T cells after COVID-19. The wider study: SARS-CoV-2 was confirmed by nasal swab PCR; disease was mild in several, severe in one. Convalescent patients, a few in number, were sampled at day 14 and days 161 to 241 post-vaccination.

The study, taken as a whole, reports: The authors identified 304 of 307 vaccine-specific clones in convalescent patients as spike mono-reactive. Looking at convalescent patients, a median approximately 88% of reactive clones were present only post-vaccination.

Germline CDR1 and CDR2: SGHDN and FVKESK. This CDR3 region has 14 residues. The V gene lost 1 base and the J gene lost 0 bases, with 7 bases spanning the gap. The V call is TRBV14, the J call TRBJ2-7; no clear D. Sequencing used CD4+ T cells from blood, obtained about 7 months after SARS-CoV-2 vaccination. The TCR comes from a human donor who had recovered from COVID-19. The CDR3 region has the DNA TGTGCCAGCAGCCAAGGTGGCTACTCCTACGAGCAGTACTTC. As protein: CASSQGGYSYEQYF.